The 3 T cell receptor beta chains in this list originate from one sample, sequenced in a study of cytomegalovirus exposure and HLA in healthy donors. PCR involved 60 Vbeta and 13 Jbeta primers. Sequencing used immunoSEQ multiplex PCR; TCRdb keeps in-frame clones, though not all of them. The sample carries 210,000 or so clones, around 83% recorded once. Material for sequencing was PBMCs. All receptors come from a girl between 10 and 17 years old in good health and CMV-seronegative.

J is TRBJ2-1 and V is TRBV25-1; no clear D. The CDR3 sequence is 17 residues long. V gave up 7 bases and J gave up 5 bases, with 24 bases separating them. The V gene's germline CDR1 is MGHDK and CDR2 SYGVNS. The CDR3: CASTPRGAENLHNEQFF. Written as DNA, the CDR3 is TGTGCCAGCACCCCACGCGGAGCCGAAAACTTACACAATGAGCAGTTCTTC.

This sequence joins TRBV2 and TRBJ1-2, with 7 bases that match TRBD1. CDR3 length equals 14 residues. V shed 7 bases and J 3 bases; nucleotides not matched to a gene: 8. Germline CDR1 is SNHLY and CDR2 is FYNNEI. The CDR3 coding sequence is TGTGCCAGCACTGGGTACAGGGGTGACTATGGCTACACCTTC. Translated, it gives CASTGYRGDYGYTF.

The gene calls are TRBV7-9 and TRBJ2-7; possible D gene TRBD2, 5 bases. CDR1 is SEHNR, CDR2 FQNEAQ, per germline (reference sequence). The CDR3 runs to 14 residues. The ends were cut back, 5 bases at V and 4 bases at J, with 15 bases in the middle. The CDR3 loop is CASSPGRAEYEQYF. CDR3 DNA: TGTGCCAGCAGCCCTGGGCGGGCCGAGTACGAGCAGTACTTC.